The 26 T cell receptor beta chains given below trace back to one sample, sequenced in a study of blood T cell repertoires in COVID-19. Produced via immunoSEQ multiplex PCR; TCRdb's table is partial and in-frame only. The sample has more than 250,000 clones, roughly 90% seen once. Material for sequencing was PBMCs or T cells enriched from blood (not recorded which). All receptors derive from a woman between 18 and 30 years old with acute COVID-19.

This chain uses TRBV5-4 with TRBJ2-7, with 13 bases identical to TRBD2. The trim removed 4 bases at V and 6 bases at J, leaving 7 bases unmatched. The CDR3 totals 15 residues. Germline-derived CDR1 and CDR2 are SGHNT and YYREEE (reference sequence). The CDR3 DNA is TGTGCCAGCAGCGTCGGGACTAGCGGGATTACCGAGCAGTACTTC. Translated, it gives CASSVGTSGITEQYF. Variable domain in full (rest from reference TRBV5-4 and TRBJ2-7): ETGVTQSPTHLIKTRGQQVTLRCSSQSGHNTVSWYQQALGQGPQFIFQYYREEENGRGNFPPRFSGLQFPNYSSELNVNALELDDSALYLCASSVGTSGITEQYFGPGTRLTVT.

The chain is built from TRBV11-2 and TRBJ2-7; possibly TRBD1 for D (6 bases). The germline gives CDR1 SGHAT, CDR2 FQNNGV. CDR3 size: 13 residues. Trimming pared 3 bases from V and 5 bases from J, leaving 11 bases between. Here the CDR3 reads CASSFLQGDEQYF. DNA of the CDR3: TGTGCCAGCAGCTTCCTACAGGGTGACGAGCAGTACTTC.

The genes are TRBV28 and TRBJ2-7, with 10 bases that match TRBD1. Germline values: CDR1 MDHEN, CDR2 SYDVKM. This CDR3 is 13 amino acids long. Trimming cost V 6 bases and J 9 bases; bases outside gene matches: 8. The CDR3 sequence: CASRDRGRKAQYF. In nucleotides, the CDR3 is TGTGCCAGCAGAGACAGGGGGCGCAAAGCGCAGTACTTC.

CDR3 nucleotides: TGTGCCACCAGTGACCAAACTAGCGGGAGAAGGTATGAGCAGTTCTTC. It codes for CATSDQTSGRRYEQFF. The chain joins TRBV24-1 to TRBJ2-1; 11 bases match TRBD2. V was pared by 4 bases and J by 8 bases, with 9 bases of the junction left unmatched. The CDR3 is 16 amino acids. Germline assignment: CDR1 KGHDR and CDR2 SFDVKD.

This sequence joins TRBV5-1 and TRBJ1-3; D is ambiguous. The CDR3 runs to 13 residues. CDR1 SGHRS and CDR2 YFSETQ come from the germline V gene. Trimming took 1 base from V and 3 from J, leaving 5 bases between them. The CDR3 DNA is TGCGCCAGCAGCTTGTTCCGTGGAAACACCATATATTTT. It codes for CASSLFRGNTIYF.

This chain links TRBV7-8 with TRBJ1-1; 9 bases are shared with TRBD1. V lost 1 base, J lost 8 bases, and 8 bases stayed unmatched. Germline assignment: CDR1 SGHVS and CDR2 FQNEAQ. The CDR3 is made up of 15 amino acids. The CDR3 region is CASSLERTGATEAFF. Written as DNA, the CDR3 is TGTGCCAGCAGCTTAGAAAGGACAGGGGCGACCGAAGCTTTCTTT.

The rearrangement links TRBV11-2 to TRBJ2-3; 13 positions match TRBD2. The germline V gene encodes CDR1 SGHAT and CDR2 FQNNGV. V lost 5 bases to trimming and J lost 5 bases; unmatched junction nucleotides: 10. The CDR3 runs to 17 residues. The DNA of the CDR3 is TGTGCCAGCAGCCTGGGACTAGCGGGAAGGTGGGGAGATACGCAGTATTTT. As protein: CASSLGLAGRWGDTQYF.

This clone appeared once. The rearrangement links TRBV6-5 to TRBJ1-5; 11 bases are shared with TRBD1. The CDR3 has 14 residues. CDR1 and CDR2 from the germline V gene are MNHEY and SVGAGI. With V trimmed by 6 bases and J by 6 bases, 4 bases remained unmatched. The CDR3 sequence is CASSGQGAGQPQHF. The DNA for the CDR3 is TGTGCCAGCAGCGGACAGGGGGCTGGTCAGCCCCAGCATTTT.

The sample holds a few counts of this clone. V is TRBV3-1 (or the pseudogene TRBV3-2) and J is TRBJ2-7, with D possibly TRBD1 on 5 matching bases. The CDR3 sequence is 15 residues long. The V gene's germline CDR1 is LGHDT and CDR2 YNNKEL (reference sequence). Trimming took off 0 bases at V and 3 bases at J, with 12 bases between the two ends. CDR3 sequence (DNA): TGTGCCAGCAGCCAAGAGTCCAGGGCCCTCTACGAGCAGTACTTC. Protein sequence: CASSQESRALYEQYF.

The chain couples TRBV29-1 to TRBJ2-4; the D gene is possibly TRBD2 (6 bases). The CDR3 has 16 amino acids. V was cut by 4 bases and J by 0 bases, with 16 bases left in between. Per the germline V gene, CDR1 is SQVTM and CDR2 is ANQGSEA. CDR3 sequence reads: CSVGAGYELAKNIQYF. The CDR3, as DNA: TGCAGCGTTGGCGCGGGGTACGAGCTAGCCAAAAACATTCAGTACTTC.

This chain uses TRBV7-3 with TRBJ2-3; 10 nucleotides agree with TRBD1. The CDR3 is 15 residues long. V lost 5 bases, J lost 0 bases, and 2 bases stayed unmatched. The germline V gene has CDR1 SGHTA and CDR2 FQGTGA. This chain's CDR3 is CASSAGQGSTDTQYF. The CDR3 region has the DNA TGTGCCAGCAGCGCGGGACAGGGGAGCACAGATACGCAGTATTTT. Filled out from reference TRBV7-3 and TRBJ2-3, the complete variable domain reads GAGVSQTPSNKVTEKGKYVELRCDPISGHTALYWYRQSLGQGPEFLIYFQGTGAADDSGLPNDRFFAVRPEGSVSTLKIQRTERGDSAVYLCASSAGQGSTDTQYFGPGTRLTVL.

The CDR3 loop is CASSYSSRGNQPQHF. CDR3 coding DNA: TGTGCCAGCAGTTACTCGAGTAGAGGCAATCAGCCCCAGCATTTT. This chain joins TRBV6-5 and TRBJ1-5; D not certain. The CDR3 contains 15 residues. V lost 0 bases to trimming and J lost 2 bases, with 8 bases between them. In germline, CDR1 is MNHEY, CDR2 SVGAGI.

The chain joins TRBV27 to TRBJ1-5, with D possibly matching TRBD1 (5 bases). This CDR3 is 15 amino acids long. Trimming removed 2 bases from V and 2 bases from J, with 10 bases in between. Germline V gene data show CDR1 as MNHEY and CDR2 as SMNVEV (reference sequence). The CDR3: CASSLSGGGNQPQHF. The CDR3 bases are TGTGCCAGCAGTTTAAGCGGAGGGGGCAATCAGCCCCAGCATTTT.

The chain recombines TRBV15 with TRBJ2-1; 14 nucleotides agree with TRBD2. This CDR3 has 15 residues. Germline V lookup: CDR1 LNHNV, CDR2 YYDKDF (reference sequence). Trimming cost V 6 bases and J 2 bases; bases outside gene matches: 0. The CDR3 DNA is TGTGCCACCAGGACTAGCGGGAGGGCCTACAATGAGCAGTTCTTC. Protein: CATRTSGRAYNEQFF.

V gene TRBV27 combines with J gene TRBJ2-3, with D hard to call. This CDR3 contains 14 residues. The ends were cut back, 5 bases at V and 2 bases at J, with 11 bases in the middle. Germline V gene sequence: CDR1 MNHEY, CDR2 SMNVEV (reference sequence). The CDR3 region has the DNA TGTGCCAGCAGTCACGACTCCAACACAGATACGCAGTATTTT. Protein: CASSHDSNTDTQYF.

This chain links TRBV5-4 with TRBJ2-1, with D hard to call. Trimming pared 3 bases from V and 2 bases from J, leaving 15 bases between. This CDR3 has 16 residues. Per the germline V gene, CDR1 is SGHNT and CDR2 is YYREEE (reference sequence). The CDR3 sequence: CASSSYNYYAYNEQFF. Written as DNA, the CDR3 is TGTGCCAGCAGCTCCTATAACTACTACGCCTACAATGAGCAGTTCTTC.

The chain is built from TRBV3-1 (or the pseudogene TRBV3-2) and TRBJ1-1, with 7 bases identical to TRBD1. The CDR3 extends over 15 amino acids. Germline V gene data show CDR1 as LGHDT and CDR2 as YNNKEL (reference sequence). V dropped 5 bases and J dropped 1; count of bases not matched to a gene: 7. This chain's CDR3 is CASSSRDSPNTEAFF. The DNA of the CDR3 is TGTGCCAGCAGCTCTAGGGACAGCCCGAACACTGAAGCTTTCTTT.

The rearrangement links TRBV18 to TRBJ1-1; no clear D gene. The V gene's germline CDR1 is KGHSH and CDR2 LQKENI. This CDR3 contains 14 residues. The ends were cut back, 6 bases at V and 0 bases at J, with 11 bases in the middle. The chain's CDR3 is CASSEVVMNTEAFF. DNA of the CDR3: TGTGCCAGCTCCGAGGTTGTTATGAACACTGAAGCTTTCTTT.

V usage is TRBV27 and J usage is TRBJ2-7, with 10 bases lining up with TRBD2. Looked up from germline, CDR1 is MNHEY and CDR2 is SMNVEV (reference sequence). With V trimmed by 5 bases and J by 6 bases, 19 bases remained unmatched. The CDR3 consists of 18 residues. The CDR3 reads CASSTLRDSLAGEREQYF. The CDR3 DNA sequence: TGTGCCAGCAGTACCCTCCGGGACAGCCTAGCGGGAGAACGCGAGCAGTACTTC.

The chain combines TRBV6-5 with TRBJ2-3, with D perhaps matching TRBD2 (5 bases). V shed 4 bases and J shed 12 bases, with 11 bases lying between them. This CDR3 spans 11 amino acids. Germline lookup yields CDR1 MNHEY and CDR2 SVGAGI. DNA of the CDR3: TGTGCCAGCAGTTGGGAGACCCACCAGTATTTT. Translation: CASSWETHQYF.

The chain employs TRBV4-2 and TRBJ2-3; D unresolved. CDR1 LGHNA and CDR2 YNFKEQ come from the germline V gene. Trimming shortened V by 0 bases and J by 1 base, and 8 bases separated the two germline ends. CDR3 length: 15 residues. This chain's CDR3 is CASSQDSMGTDTQYF. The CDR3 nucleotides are TGTGCCAGCAGCCAAGATAGCATGGGCACAGATACGCAGTATTTT.

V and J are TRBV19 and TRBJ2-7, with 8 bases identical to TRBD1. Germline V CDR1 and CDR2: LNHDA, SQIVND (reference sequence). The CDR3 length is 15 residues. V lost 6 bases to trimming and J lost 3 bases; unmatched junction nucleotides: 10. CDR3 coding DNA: TGTGCCAGTAGCCAGGGGGCGCAACCATACTACGAGCAGTACTTC. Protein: CASSQGAQPYYEQYF.

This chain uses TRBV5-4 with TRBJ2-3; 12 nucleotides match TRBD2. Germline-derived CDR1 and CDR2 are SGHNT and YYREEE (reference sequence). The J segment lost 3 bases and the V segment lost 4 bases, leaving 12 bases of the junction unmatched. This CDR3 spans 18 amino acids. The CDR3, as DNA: TGTGCCAGCAGCCCGCTAGCGGGAGGGCCAGGGGTAACAGATACGCAGTATTTT. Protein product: CASSPLAGGPGVTDTQYF.

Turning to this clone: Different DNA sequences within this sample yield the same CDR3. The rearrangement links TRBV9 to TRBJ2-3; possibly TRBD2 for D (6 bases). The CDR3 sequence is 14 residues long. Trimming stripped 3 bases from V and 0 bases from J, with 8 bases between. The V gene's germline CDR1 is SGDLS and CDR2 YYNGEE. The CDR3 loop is CASSGSGSTDTQYF. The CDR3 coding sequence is TGTGCCAGCAGCGGTAGCGGCAGCACAGATACGCAGTATTTT.

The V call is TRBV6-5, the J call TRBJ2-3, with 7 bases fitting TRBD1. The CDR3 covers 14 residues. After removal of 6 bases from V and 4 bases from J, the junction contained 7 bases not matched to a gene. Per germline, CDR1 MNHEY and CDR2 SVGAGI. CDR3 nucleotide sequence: TGTGCCAGCAGACTAGACAGGGTGTCAGATACGCAGTATTTT. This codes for CASRLDRVSDTQYF.

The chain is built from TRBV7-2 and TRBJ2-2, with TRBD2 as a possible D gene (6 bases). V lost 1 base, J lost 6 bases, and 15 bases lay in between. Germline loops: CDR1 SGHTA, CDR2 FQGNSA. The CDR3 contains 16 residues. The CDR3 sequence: CASSLVVGGSSGELFF. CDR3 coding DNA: TGTGCCAGCAGCTTAGTCGTGGGAGGAAGTTCCGGGGAGCTGTTTTTT.